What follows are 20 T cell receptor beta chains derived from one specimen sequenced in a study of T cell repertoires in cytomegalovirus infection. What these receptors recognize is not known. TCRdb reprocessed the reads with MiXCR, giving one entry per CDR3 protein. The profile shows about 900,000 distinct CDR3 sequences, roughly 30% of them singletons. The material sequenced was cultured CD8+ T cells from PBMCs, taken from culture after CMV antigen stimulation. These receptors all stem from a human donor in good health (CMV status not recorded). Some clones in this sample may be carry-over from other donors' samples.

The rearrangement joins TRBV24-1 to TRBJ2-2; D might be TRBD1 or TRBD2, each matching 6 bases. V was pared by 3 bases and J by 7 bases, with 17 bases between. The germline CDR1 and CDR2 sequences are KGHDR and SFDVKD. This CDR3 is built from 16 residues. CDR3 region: CATSDNRGPNDGELFF. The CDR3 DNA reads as TGTGCCACCAGTGATAACCGGGGGCCTAACGACGGGGAGCTGTTTTTT.

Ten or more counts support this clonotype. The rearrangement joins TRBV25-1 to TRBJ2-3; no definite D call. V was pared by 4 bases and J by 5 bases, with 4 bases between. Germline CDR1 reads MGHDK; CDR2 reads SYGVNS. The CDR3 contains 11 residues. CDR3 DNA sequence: TGTGCCAGCAGTGCCAGAGATACGCAGTATTTT. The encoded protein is CASSARDTQYF.

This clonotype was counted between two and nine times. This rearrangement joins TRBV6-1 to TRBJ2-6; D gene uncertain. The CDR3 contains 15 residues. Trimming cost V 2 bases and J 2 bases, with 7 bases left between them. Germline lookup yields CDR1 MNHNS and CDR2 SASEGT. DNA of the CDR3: TGTGCCAGCAGTGAATGGGCAGCTGGGGCCAACGTCCTGACTTTC. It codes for CASSEWAAGANVLTF.

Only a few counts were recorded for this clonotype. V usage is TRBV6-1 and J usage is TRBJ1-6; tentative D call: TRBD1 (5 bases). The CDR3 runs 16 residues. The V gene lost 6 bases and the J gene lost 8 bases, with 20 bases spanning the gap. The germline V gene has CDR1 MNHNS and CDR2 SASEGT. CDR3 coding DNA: TGTGCCAGCAGCGTTAGTCAGGGATCTCCATATTCACCCCTCCACTTT. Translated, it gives CASSVSQGSPYSPLHF.

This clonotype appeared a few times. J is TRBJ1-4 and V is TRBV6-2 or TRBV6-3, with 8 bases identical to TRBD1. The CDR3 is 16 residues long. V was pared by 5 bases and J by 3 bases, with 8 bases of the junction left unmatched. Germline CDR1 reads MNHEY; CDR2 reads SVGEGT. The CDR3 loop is CASSLRGTGPNEKLFF. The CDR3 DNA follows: TGTGCCAGCAGTCTCCGGGGGACAGGCCCTAATGAAAAACTGTTTTTT.

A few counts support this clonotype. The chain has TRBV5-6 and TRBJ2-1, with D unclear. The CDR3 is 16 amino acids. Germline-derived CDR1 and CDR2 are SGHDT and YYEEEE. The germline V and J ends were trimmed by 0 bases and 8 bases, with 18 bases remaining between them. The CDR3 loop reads CASSLDPLKLTDEQFF. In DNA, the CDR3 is TGTGCCAGCAGCTTGGACCCCTTGAAACTGACTGATGAGCAGTTCTTC.

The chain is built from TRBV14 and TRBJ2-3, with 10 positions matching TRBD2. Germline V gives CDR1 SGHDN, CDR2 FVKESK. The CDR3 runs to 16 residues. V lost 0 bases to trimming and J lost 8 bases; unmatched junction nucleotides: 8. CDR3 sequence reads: CASSQDTSGAMGTQYF. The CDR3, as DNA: TGTGCCAGCAGCCAAGATACTAGCGGGGCCATGGGTACGCAGTATTTT.

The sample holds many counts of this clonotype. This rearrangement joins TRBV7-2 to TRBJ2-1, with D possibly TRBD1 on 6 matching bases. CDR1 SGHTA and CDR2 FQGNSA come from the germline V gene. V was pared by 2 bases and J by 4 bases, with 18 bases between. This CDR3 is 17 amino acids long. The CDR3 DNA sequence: TGTGCCAGCAGCTTAATACCGGGACAAGGGTTATACAATGAGCAGTTCTTC. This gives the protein CASSLIPGQGLYNEQFF.

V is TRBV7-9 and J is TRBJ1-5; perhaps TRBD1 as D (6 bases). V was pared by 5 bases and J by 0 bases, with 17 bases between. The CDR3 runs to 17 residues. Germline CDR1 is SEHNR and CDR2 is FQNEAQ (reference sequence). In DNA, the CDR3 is TGTGCCAGCAGCCAAGGGGGACCAGCTTATAGCAATCAGCCCCAGCATTTT. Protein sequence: CASSQGGPAYSNQPQHF.

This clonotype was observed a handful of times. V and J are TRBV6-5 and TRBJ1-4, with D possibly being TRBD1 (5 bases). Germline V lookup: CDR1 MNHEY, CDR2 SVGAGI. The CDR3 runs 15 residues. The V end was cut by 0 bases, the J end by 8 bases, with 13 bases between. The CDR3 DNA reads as TGTGCCAGCAGTTACTCCGCCGGGGGTGGGGAAAAACTGTTTTTT. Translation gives CASSYSAGGGEKLFF.

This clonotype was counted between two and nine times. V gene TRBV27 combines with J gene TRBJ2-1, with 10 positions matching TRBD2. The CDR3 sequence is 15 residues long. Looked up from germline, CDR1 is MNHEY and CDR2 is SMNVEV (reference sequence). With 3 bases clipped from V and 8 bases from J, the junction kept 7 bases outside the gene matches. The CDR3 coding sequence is TGTGCCAGCAGTTTGGTTAGCGGGGGGCCCGATGAGCAGTTCTTC. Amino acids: CASSLVSGGPDEQFF.

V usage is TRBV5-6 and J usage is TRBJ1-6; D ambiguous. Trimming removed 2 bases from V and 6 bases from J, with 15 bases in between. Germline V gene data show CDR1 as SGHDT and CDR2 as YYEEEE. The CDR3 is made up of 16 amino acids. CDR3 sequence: CASSLGRLFGNSPLHF. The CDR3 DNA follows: TGTGCCAGCAGCTTAGGGAGGCTCTTTGGTAATTCACCCCTCCACTTT.

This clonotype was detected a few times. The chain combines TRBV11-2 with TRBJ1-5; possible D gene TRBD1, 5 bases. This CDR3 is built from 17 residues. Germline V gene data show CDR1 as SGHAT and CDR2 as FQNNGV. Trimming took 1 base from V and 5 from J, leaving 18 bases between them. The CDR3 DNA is TGTGCCAGCAGCTTAGTCTACAGGACGATTCCCTATCAGCCCCAGCATTTT. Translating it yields CASSLVYRTIPYQPQHF.

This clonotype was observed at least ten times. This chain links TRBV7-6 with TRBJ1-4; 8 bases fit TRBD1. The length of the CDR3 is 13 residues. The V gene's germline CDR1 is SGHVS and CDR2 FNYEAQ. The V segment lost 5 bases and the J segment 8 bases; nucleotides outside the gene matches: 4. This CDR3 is CASSPRTGEKLFF. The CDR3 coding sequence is TGTGCCAGCAGCCCAAGGACAGGGGAAAAACTGTTTTTT.

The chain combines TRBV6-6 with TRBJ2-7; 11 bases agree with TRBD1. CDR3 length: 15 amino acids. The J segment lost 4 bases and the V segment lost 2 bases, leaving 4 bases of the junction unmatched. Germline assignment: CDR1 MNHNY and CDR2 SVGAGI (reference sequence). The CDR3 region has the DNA TGTGCCAGCAGTTACGACGGACAGGGGGCTTACGAGCAGTACGTC. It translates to CASSYDGQGAYEQYV.

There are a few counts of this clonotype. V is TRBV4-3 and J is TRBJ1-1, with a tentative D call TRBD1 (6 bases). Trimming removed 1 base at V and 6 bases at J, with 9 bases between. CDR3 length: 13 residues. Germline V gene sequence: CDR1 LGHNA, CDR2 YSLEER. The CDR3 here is CASSQVEGAEAFF. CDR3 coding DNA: TGCGCCAGCAGCCAAGTGGAGGGGGCTGAAGCTTTCTTT.

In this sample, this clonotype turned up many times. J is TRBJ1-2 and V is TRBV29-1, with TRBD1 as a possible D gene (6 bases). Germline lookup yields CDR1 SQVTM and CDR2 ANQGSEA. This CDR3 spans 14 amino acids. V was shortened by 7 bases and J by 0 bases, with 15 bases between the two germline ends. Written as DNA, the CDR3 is TGCAGCGCTAGGACAGTACAAACTAACTATGGCTACACCTTC. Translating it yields CSARTVQTNYGYTF.

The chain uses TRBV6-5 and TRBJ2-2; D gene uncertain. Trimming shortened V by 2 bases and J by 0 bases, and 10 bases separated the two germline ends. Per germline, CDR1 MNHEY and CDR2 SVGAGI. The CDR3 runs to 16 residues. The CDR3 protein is CASSYGWITNTGELFF. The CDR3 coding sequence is TGTGCCAGCAGTTACGGGTGGATTACGAACACCGGGGAGCTGTTTTTT.

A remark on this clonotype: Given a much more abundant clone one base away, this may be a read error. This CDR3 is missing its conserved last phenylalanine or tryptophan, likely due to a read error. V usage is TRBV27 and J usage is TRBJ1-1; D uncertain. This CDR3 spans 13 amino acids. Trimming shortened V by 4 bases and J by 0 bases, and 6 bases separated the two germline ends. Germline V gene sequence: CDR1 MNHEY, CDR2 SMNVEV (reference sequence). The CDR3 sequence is CASSWAVNTEAFS. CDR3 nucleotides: TGTGCCAGCAGTTGGGCCGTGAACACTGAAGCTTTCTCT.

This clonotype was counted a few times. The chain's CDR3 is CASSINGYNYGYTF. In DNA form, the CDR3 reads TGTGCCAGTAGTATTAACGGTTATAACTATGGCTACACCTTC. The chain uses TRBV19 and TRBJ1-2; D unresolved. The CDR3 covers 14 residues. The germline CDR1 and CDR2 sequences are LNHDA and SQIVND (reference sequence). With 3 bases removed from V and 1 base from J, the gap between germline ends came to 9 bases.